This TCR beta chain was identified in a study of shared clonotypes between healthy human individuals. V lost 6 bases, J lost 4 bases, and 22 bases lay in between. The CDR3 runs 16 residues. The germline V gene has CDR1 KGHSH and CDR2 LQKENI. Samples underwent the assay at deep level. PCR replicates from unsorted PBMC used 300 ng DNA, and this amount was approximately 30,000 T cell genomes. PBMC DNA, left unsorted, was sequenced on ten immunoSEQ deep assay plates. Assay: immunoSEQ multiplex PCR; the TCRdb copy retains only in-frame clones and omits some. The sample holds 450,000 to 600,000 clones, 79% seen once. Every donor, a Caucasian adult, lived in Nashville, Tennessee.

This receptor was obtained from a woman in her thirties or forties in good health. Some clones in this sample may be carry-over from other donors' samples. V gene TRBV18 combines with J gene TRBJ2-7; possibly TRBD1 for D (6 bases). Sequenced input: PBMCs. Written as DNA, the CDR3 is TGTGCCAGCTCTCCGAAAACCGGGACAACTAAATACGAGCAGTACTTC. The encoded protein is CASSPKTGTTKYEQYF.